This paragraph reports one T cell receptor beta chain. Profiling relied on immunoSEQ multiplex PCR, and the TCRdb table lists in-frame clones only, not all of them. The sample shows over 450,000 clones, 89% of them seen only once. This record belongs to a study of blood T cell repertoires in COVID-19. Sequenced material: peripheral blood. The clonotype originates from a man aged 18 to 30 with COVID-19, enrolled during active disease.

The chain's CDR3 is CASSRRGDSGNTIYF. The CDR3 bases are TGTGCCAGCAGCAGGCGCGGGGACTCTGGAAACACCATATATTTT. V is TRBV21-1 and J is TRBJ1-3. TRBV21-1 has pseudogene status. The CDR3 contains 15 residues.